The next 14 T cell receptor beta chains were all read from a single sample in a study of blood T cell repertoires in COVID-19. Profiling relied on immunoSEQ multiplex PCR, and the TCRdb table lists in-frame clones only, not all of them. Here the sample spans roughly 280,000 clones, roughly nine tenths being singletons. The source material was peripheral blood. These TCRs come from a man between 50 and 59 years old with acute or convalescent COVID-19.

The CDR3, as DNA: TGTGCCAGCAGTGGGGGGACAGGGGTTCAGCCCCAGCATTTT. Amino acids: CASSGGTGVQPQHF. The chain recombines TRBV27 with TRBJ1-5; 10 positions match TRBD1. J lost 6 bases, V lost 5 bases, and 4 bases had no gene match. This CDR3 is 14 amino acids long. Looked up from germline, CDR1 is MNHEY and CDR2 is SMNVEV (reference sequence).

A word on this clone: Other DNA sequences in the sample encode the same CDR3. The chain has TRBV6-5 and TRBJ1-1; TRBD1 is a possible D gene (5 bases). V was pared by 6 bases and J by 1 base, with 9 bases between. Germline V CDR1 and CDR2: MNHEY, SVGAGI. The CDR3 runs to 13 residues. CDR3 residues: CASSLRENTEAFF. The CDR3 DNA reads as TGTGCCAGCAGCCTCAGGGAGAACACTGAAGCTTTCTTT.

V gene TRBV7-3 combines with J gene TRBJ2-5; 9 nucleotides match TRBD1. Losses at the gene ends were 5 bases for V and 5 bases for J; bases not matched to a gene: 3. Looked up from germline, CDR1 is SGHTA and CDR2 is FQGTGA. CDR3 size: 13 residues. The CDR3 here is CASSPGQGETQYF. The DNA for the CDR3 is TGTGCCAGCAGCCCCGGACAGGGGGAGACCCAGTACTTC.

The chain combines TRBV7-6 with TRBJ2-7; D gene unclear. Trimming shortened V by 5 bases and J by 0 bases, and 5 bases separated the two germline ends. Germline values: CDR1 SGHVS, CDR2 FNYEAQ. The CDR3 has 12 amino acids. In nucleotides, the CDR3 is TGTGCCAGCAGCCTCTACTCCTACGAGCAGTACTTC. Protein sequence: CASSLYSYEQYF.

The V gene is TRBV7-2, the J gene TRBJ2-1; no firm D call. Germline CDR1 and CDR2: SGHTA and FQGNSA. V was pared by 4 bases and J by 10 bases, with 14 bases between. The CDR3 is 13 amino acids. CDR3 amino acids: CASSSNPRREQFF. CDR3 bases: TGTGCCAGCAGCTCCAACCCTAGAAGGGAGCAGTTCTTC.

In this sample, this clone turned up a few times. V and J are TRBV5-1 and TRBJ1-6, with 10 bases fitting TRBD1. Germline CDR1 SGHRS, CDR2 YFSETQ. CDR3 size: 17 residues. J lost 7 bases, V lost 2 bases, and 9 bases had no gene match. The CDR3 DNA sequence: TGCGCCAGCAGCTTAGTCCCGGGACAGGGGACGAATTCACCCCTCCACTTT. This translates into CASSLVPGQGTNSPLHF.

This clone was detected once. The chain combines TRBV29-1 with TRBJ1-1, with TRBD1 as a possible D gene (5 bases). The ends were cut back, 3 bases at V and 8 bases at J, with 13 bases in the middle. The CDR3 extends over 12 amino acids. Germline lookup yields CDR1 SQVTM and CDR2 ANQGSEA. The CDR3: CSVDRARGEAFF. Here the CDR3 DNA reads TGCAGCGTTGACAGGGCCAGAGGAGAAGCTTTCTTT. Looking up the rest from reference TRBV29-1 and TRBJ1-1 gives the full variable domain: SAVISQKPSRDICQRGTSLTIQCQVDSQVTMMFWYRQQPGQSLTLIATANQGSEATYESGFVIDKFPISRPNLTFSTLTVSNMSPEDSSIYLCSVDRARGEAFFGQGTRLTVV.

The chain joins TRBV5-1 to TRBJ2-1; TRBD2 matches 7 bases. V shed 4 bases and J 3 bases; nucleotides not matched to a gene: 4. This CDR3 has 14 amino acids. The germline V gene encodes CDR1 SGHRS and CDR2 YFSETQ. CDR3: CASSTGGRYNEQFF. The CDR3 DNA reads TGCGCCAGCAGCACGGGGGGTCGCTACAATGAGCAGTTCTTC.

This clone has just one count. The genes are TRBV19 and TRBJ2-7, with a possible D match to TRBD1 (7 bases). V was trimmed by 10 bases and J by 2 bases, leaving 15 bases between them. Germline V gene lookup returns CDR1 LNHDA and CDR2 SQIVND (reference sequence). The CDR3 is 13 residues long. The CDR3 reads CATQPGGTYEQYF. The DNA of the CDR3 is TGTGCCACCCAACCAGGGGGGACCTACGAGCAGTACTTC.

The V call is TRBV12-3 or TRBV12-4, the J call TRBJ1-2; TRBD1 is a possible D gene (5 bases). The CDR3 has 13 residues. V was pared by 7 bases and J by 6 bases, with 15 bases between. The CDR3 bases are TGTGCCAGCATTAGGGTAATAGGGGATGGCTACACCTTC. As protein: CASIRVIGDGYTF.

The CDR3 reads CASSQDGAGTPLYF. The CDR3 DNA reads as TGCGCCAGCAGCCAAGATGGAGCGGGCACACCGTTGTATTTT. The V call is TRBV4-1, the J call TRBJ2-3; D possibly corresponds to TRBD2 (6 bases). The CDR3 is made up of 14 amino acids. Trimming removed 0 bases at V and 14 bases at J, with 18 bases between. The germline CDR1 and CDR2 sequences are MGHRA and YSYEKL.

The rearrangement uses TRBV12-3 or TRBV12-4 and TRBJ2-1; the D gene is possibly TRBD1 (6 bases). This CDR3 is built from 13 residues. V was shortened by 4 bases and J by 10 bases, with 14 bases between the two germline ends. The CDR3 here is CASSSQGYLEQFF. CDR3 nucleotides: TGTGCCAGCAGTTCCCAGGGGTACCTGGAGCAGTTCTTC.

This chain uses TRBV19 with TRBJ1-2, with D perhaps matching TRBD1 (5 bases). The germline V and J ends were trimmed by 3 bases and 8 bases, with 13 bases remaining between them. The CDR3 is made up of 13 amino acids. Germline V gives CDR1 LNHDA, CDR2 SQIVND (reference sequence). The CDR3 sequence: CASSMEGSRGYTF. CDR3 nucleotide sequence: TGTGCCAGTAGTATGGAGGGGAGTAGGGGCTACACCTTC.

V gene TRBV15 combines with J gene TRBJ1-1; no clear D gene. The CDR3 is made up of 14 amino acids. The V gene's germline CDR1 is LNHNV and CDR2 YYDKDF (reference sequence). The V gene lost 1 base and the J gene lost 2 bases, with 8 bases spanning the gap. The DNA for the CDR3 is TGTGCCACCAGCAGAGGCCAGGTAAACACTGAAGCTTTCTTT. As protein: CATSRGQVNTEAFF. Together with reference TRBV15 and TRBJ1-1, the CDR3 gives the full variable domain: DAMVIQNPRYQVTQFGKPVTLSCSQTLNHNVMYWYQQKSSQAPKLLFHYYDKDFNNEADTPDNFQSRRPNTSFCFLDIRSPGLGDTAMYLCATSRGQVNTEAFFGQGTRLTVV.